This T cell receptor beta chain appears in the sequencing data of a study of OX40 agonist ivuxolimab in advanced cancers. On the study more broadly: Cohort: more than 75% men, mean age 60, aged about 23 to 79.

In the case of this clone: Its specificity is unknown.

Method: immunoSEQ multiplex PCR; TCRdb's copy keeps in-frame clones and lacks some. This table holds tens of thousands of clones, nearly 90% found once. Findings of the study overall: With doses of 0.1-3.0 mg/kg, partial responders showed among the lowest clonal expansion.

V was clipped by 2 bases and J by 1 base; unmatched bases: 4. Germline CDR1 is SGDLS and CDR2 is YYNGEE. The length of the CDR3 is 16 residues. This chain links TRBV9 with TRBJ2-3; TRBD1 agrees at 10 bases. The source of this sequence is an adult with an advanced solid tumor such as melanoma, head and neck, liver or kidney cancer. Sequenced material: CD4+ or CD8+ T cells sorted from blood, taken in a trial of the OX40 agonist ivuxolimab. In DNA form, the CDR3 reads TGTGCCAGCAGCGTTTCCGGGACAGGGGGCACAGATACGCAGTATTTT. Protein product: CASSVSGTGGTDTQYF.